Sequencing of this T cell receptor (beta chain) was carried out in a study of response to subunit inactivated influenza vaccine. The V gene's germline CDR1 is LGHDT and CDR2 YNNKEL (reference sequence). The CDR3 covers 15 residues. V was clipped by 0 bases and J by 0 bases, with 5 bases between them. One entry per CDR3 protein results from TCRdb running MiXCR on the RT-PCR reads. The sample carries 150,000 to 200,000 distinct CDR3 sequences, around 12% recorded once. The sample was also reused in another study, on T cells expressing NK-cell markers. From that study: cDNA encoding TCR beta was synthesized via 5'RACE template switching incorporating UMIs. HCMV seropositivity characterized seven of the eight sequenced donors, and seronegativity one. No clear determination of HCMV specificity was made for expanded NKG2C+ T cell clones.

The clonotype originates from a man aged 50 to 59 who received an inactivated influenza vaccine. This rearrangement joins TRBV3-1 to TRBJ1-4; no firm D call. This sample comprised CD8+ T cells sorted from PBMCs, obtained 11 to 12 days after vaccination. For the CDR3, the DNA is TGTGCCAGCAGCCAAGACGGGTCAACTAATGAAAAACTGTTTTTT. This codes for CASSQDGSTNEKLFF. The whole variable domain, remainder taken from reference TRBV3-1 and TRBJ1-4, is DTAVSQTPKYLVTQMGNDKSIKCEQNLGHDTMYWYKQDSKKFLKIMFSYNNKELIINETVPNRFSPKSPDKAHLNLHINSLELGDSAVYFCASSQDGSTNEKLFFGSGTQLSVL.